This T cell receptor (beta chain) came from a study of T cells in Graves' hyperthyroidism and ophthalmopathy. RNA transcripts gave rise to amplified TCR beta CDR3 regions. TCR CDR3 underwent first-round RT-PCR with the HTBI primer set. Via MiXCR, TCRdb re-called the multiplex PCR reads, giving one row per CDR3 protein. The data show some 600,000 distinct CDR3 sequences, around 14% seen once. This clonotype was seen ten or more times. Sequencing was carried out using blood. The receptor was derived from a young woman with Graves' hyperthyroidism that later progressed to Graves' ophthalmopathy.

The CDR3 sequence is CASTLVSGGDEKLFF. CDR3 coding DNA: TGTGCCAGCACCCTTGTGTCGGGCGGGGACGAAAAACTGTTTTTT. This rearrangement joins TRBV28 to TRBJ1-4, with D maybe TRBD1 (5 bases). CDR3 length: 15 residues. Germline CDR1 and CDR2: MDHEN and SYDVKM. Trimming pared 7 bases from V and 8 bases from J, leaving 20 bases between.